This T cell receptor (beta chain) was sequenced in a study of early T cells in non-severe SARS-CoV-2 infection. TCRdb reprocessed the 5' RACE reads with MiXCR, giving one entry per CDR3 protein. The top ten hold 6.5% to 9% of the sample, which has roughly 80,000 distinct CDR3 sequences, about 6.5% seen once. Per germline, CDR1 MNHNS and CDR2 SASEGT. Germline trimming cut 11 bases from V and 9 bases from J; bases unmatched to any gene: 12. The CDR3 extends over 13 amino acids. Sequenced input: whole blood. This receptor was obtained from an adult who was a healthcare worker with PCR-confirmed SARS-CoV-2 infection or an uninfected control (not recorded which). V is TRBV6-1 and J is TRBJ1-5; 8 nucleotides agree with TRBD1. The CDR3 loop reads CAATAGGAGPQHF. Written as DNA, the CDR3 is TGTGCCGCGACTGCAGGGGGCGCGGGGCCCCAGCATTTT.